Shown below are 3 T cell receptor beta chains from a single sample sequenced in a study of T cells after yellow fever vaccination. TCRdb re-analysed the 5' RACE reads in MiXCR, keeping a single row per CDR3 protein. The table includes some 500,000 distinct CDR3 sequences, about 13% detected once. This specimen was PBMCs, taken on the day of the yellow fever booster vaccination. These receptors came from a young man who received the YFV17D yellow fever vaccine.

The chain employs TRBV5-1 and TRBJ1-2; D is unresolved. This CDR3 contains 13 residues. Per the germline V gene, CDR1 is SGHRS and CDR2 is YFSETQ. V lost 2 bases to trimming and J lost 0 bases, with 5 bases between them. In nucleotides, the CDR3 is TGCGCCAGCAGCTTTGACCCTAACTATGGCTACACCTTC. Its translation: CASSFDPNYGYTF.

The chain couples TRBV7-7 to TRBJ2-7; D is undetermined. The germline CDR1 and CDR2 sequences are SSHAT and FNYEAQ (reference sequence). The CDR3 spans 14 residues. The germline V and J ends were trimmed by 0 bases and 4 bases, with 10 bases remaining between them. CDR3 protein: CASSLALQSYEQYF. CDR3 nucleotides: TGTGCCAGCAGCTTAGCACTCCAGTCTTACGAGCAGTACTTC.

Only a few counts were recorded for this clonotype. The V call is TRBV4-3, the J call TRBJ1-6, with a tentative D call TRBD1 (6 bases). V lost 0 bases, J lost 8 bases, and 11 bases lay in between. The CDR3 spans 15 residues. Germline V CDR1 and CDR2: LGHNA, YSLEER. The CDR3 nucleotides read TGCGCCAGCAGCCAAGAATACAGGGTCGATTCACCCCTCCACTTT. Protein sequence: CASSQEYRVDSPLHF.